This T cell receptor (beta chain) was retrieved from a study of identical twins. Findings of the study overall: Models predicted less out-of-frame TCR alpha sharing in monozygotic twins than was found.

Germline CDR1 is MNHEY and CDR2 is SMNVEV (reference sequence). V was cut by 2 bases and J by 0 bases, with 8 bases left in between. The CDR3 is 15 amino acids. This clonotype was counted ten times or more. Its antigen is not identified. A universal primer site was created by template switching, with the cDNA bearing unique molecular identifiers. TCRdb re-derived calls from the 5' RACE reads in MiXCR, one entry per CDR3 protein. The sample records a few hundred thousand distinct CDR3 sequences, around 9.6% being singletons. This sample was also put to use in a study of yellow fever vaccine responses in identical twins. From that report: It has been reported that, in twins, the vaccine T cell response seemed partly convergent and partly personalized.

The material sequenced was PBMCs. The receptor was isolated from a woman aged 18 to 35 in good health. This chain connects TRBV27 to TRBJ2-1; D gene unclear. The CDR3 here is CASSLGRSSYNEQFF. CDR3 nucleotides: TGTGCCAGCAGTTTAGGGCGGAGCTCCTACAATGAGCAGTTCTTC.